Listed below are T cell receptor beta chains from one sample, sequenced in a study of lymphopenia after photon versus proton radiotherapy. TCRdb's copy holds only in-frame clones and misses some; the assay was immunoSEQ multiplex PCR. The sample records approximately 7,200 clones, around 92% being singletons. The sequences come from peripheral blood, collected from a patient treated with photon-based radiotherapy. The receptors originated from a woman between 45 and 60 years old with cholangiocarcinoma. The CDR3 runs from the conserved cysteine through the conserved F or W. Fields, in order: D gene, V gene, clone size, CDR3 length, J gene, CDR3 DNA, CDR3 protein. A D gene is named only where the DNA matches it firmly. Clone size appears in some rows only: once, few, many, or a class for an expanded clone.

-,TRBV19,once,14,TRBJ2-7,TGTGCCAGTAGTCACGGACTAGAGGGGGACGAGCAGTACTTC,CASSHGLEGDEQYF
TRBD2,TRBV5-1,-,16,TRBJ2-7,TGCGCCAGCAGCTTGGAGTCTAGCGGGGGATCCTACGAGCAGTACTTC,CASSLESSGGSYEQYF
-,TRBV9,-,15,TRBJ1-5,TGTGCCAGCAGCGTAAGCTTGGTCAGCAATCAGCCCCAGCATTTT,CASSVSLVSNQPQHF
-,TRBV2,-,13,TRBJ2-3,TGTGCCAGCAACGCGGGGTACACAGATACGCAGTATTTT,CASNAGYTDTQYF
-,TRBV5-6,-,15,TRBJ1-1,TGTGCCAGCAGGATAGGGCAGCTTATGAACACTGAAGCTTTCTTT,CASRIGQLMNTEAFF
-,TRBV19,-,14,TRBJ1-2,TGTGCCAGTAGTAAGGCCCCGTGGGTCTATGGCTACACCTTC,CASSKAPWVYGYTF
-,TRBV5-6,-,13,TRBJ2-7,TGTGCCAGCATCGAATTCGGGGTGTACGAGCAGTACTTC,CASIEFGVYEQYF
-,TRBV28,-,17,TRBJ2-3,TGTGCCAGCAGTTCCCGTGGCGCGGGCCTAAGCACAGATACGCAGTATTTT,CASSSRGAGLSTDTQYF
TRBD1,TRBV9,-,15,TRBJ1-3,TGTGCCAGCAGCGCCCAGACAGGGCTTGGAAACACCATATATTTT,CASSAQTGLGNTIYF
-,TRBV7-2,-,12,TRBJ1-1,TGTGCCAGCAGCTGGAGAAACACTGAAGCTTTCTTT,CASSWRNTEAFF
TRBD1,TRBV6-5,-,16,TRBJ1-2,TGTGCCAGCAGTTACCGCGCAACCGGGACAGGGACTGGCTACACCTTC,CASSYRATGTGTGYTF
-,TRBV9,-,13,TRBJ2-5,TGTGCCAGCAGCGTCCGGGACTTGGAGACCCAGTACTTC,CASSVRDLETQYF
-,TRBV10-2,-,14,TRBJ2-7,TGCGCCAGCAAGTCAGGGGCCATCTCCTACGAGCAGTACTTC,CASKSGAISYEQYF
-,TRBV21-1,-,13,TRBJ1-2,TGTGCCAGCACCCATCCAGGGACGCAGGGCTACACCTTC,CASTHPGTQGYTF
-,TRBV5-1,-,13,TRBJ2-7,TGCGCCAGCAGCTCGACAGGTTTCGACGAGCAGTACTTC,CASSSTGFDEQYF
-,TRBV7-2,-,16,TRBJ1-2,TGTGCCAGCAGCCCCTTGGGAACAGGTCTCAACTATGGCTACACCTTC,CASSPLGTGLNYGYTF
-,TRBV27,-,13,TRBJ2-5,TGTGCCAGCAGGCACGGGTACCAAGAGACCCAGTACTTC,CASRHGYQETQYF
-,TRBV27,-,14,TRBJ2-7,TGTGCCAGCAGTTTATCGGCAGAGCATGCCGAGCAGTACTTC,CASSLSAEHAEQYF
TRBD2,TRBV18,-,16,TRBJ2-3,TGTGCCAGCTCACCGGCGCGGGGGAGGGAGACAGATACGCAGTATTTT,CASSPARGRETDTQYF
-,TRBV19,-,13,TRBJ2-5,TGTGCCAGTAGTATATGGTGGGGTGAGACCCAGTACTTC,CASSIWWGETQYF
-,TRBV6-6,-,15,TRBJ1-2,TGTGCCAGCAGTGGCCGGGACCGAGCTAACTATGGCTACACCTTC,CASSGRDRANYGYTF
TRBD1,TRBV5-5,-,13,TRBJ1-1,TGTGCCAGCAGCCAGACAGGGTGGACTGAAGCTTTCTTT,CASSQTGWTEAFF
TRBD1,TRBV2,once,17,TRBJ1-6,TGTGCCAGCAGTCTGCGGGACAGAAGCTCCTATAATTCACCCCTCCACTTT,CASSLRDRSSYNSPLHF
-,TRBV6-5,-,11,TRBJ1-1,TGTGCCAGCACCTTAGGGACTCAAGCTTTCTTT,CASTLGTQAFF
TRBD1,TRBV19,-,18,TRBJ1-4,TGTGCCAGTAGCCCGGGGACAGGGGGAAGGAGGACTAATGAAAAACTGTTTTTT,CASSPGTGGRRTNEKLFF
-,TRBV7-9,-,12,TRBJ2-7,TGTGCCAGCAGCTACGACGGATACGAGCAGTACTTC,CASSYDGYEQYF
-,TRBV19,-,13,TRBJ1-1,TGTGCCAGTAGTTTCCCTGGAGGGACTGAAGCTTTCTTT,CASSFPGGTEAFF
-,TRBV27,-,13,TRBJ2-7,TGTGCCAGCGGCGACCGGGACACCTACGAGCAGTACTTC,CASGDRDTYEQYF
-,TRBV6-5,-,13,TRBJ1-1,TGTGCCAGCAGTTACGGTGGGAACACTGAAGCTTTCTTT,CASSYGGNTEAFF
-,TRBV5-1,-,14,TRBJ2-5,TGCGCCAGCACGGGACCTCTGGACCAAGAGACCCAGTACTTC,CASTGPLDQETQYF
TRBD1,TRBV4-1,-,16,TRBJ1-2,TGCGCCAGCAGCCGAACTACAGGGGGCCATCGGGATGGCTACACCTTC,CASSRTTGGHRDGYTF
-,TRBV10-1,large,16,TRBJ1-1,TGCGCCAGCAGTGAGGTTATGGCAGACCTGAACACTGAAGCTTTCTTT,CASSEVMADLNTEAFF
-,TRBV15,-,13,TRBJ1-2,TGTGCCACCAGCAGGGCCCTCGGGGACGGCTACACCTTC,CATSRALGDGYTF
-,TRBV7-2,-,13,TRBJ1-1,TGTGCCAGCAGCTTAACGGGGCGCACTGAAGCTTTCTTT,CASSLTGRTEAFF
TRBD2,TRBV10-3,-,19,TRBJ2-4,TGTGCCATTAGCCCCGGGACTAGCGGGGGGGGCTTAGCCAAAAACATTCAGTACTTC,CAISPGTSGGGLAKNIQYF
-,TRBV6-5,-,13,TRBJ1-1,TGTGCCAGTTCCTCTACTTTGAACACTGAAGCTTTCTTT,CASSSTLNTEAFF
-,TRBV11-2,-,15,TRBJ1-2,TGTGCCAGCAGCTTAGTCCAGGGGTGGAACTATGGCTACACCTTC,CASSLVQGWNYGYTF
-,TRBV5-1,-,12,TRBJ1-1,TGCGCCAGCCGGGCCTCGTGGACTGAAGCTTTCTTT,CASRASWTEAFF
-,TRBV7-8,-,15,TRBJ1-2,TGTGCCAGCAGCCCACTAAACGGCCCTAACTATGGCTACACCTTC,CASSPLNGPNYGYTF
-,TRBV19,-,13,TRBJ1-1,TGTGCCAGTCAGTGGGGTGGGAACACTGAAGCTTTCTTT,CASQWGGNTEAFF
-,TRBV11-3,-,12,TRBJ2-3,TGTGCCAGCGCCCTAAGGGGGAATACGCAGTATTTT,CASALRGNTQYF
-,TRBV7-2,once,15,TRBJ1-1,TGTGCCAGCAGCTTAATTCAGGGGCGAATTGCTGAAGCTTTCTTT,CASSLIQGRIAEAFF
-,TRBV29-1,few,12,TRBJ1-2,TGCAGCGTTGCGGGTGACTACTATGGCTACACCTTC,CSVAGDYYGYTF
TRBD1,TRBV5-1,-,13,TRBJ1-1,TGCGCCAGCAGCCAACAGGGGTACACTGAAGCTTTCTTT,CASSQQGYTEAFF
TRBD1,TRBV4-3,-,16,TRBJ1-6,TGCGCCAGCAGCCAAGATCGGGACAGGGGCGCTTCACCCCTCCACTTT,CASSQDRDRGASPLHF
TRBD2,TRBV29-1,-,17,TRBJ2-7,TGCAGCGTTGAAGCGGGGGGGGAGTGGACAAGATTCTACGAGCAGTACTTC,CSVEAGGEWTRFYEQYF
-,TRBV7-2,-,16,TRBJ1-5,TGTGCCAGCAGCTTTGAGGATTGGGGAGGCAATCAGCCCCAGCATTTT,CASSFEDWGGNQPQHF
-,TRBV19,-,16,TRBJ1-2,TGTGCCAGTAGTATCAATGCCGGGACAAAGAACTATGGCTACACCTTC,CASSINAGTKNYGYTF
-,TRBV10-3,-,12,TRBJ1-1,TGTGCCATCAGTTCAGGGTTTGGTGAAGCTTTCTTT,CAISSGFGEAFF
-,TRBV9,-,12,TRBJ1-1,TGTGCCAGCCGGCGGGTGAACACTGAAGCTTTCTTT,CASRRVNTEAFF
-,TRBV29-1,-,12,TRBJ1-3,TGCGCCGGGAGGAGCTCTGGAAACACCATATATTTT,CAGRSSGNTIYF
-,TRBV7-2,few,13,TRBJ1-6,TGTGCCAGCAGCTTGTGGACCAATTCACCCCTCCACTTT,CASSLWTNSPLHF
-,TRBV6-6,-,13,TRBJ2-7,TGTGCCAGCAGTTATGACCGAACCTACGAGCAGTACTTC,CASSYDRTYEQYF
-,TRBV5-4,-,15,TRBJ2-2,TGTGCCAGCAGCTTGGCCCGGGCGGACACCGGGGAGCTGTTTTTT,CASSLARADTGELFF
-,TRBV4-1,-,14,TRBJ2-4,TGCGCCAGCAGCCAAGTTTTACCCAAAAACATTCAGTACTTC,CASSQVLPKNIQYF